This T cell receptor beta chain was sequenced in a study of T cell changes during pregnancy in multiple sclerosis. Repertoires were generated with immunoSEQ multiplex PCR, while TCRdb's copy carries only in-frame clones and drops some. Of 81,000 or so clones listed, roughly nine tenths are singletons. V lost 7 bases and J 4 bases, leaving 10 bases between the germline ends. The CDR3 is 12 amino acids. Per germline, CDR1 MNHEY and CDR2 SVGAGI. The TCR was taken from a female donor in good health, serving as a control in a pregnancy study. Some clones in this sample may be carry-over from other donors' samples. Sequencing used PBMCs, obtained in the first trimester of pregnancy. The rearrangement joins TRBV6-5 to TRBJ2-5; possibly TRBD2 for D (7 bases). CDR3 bases: TGTGCCAGCAAGGGGGGGGCAGAGACCCAGTACTTC. This sequence encodes CASKGGAETQYF.